This T cell receptor (beta chain) is from a study of siplizumab effects on memory and regulatory T cells. The V and J ends lost 3 bases and 7 bases respectively, with 12 bases between them. Per the germline V gene, CDR1 is MNHEY and CDR2 is SMNVEV (reference sequence). CDR3 size: 14 residues. The data were produced by immunoSEQ multiplex PCR, yet TCRdb's version contains in-frame clones alone and is incomplete. The table lists 55,000 to 65,000 clones, about 98% of them singletons. This TCR came from a human donor in good health. This chain connects TRBV27 to TRBJ2-2; D is uncertain. Specimen: naive CD8+ T cells sorted from blood. The DNA of the CDR3 is TGTGCCAGCAGTTTCTCTAGAGAAGGCGGGGAGCTGTTTTTT. It is translated as CASSFSREGGELFF.